The 6 T cell receptor beta chains in this list originate from one sample, sequenced in a study of T-cell memory formation after mild COVID-19 (dated by TCRdb to the early 2020s). The receptor library was made with 5' RACE. TCRdb lists the instrument as Illumina NovaSeq 6000. The public reads were reanalyzed by TCRdb: fastp trimming at Q25, MiXCR alignment, in-frame beta chains only. Every entry covers one CDR3 protein and lists the most common genes and DNA from its rows. This sample holds about 420,000 distinct CDR3 sequences; 20% to 25% were observed only once. Less than 15% of the sample comes from the top ten. What was sequenced was PBMCs or a T cell subset sorted from them (not recorded which). These TCRs come from an adult woman who had mild COVID-19 (a few samples of this study predate the infection). The sample titles of this study are shuffled in the database, so cell type and time point are left out; the donor was told from shared clones.

The V gene is TRBV10-3, the J gene TRBJ2-7, with TRBD1 identical over 9 bases. V lost 6 bases, J lost 6 bases, and 9 bases stayed unmatched. The CDR3 extends over 14 amino acids. Germline V gene lookup returns CDR1 ENHRY and CDR2 SYGVKD. This CDR3 is CAIRSDRGFLEQYF. CDR3 in DNA: TGTGCCATCAGATCGGACAGGGGATTTCTCGAGCAGTACTTC.

V is TRBV29-1 and J is TRBJ2-7, with a tentative D call TRBD2 (5 bases). CDR1 is SQVTM, CDR2 ANQGSEA, per germline. The germline V and J ends were trimmed by 6 bases and 1 base, with 10 bases remaining between them. The CDR3 is made up of 12 amino acids. As DNA, the CDR3 is TGCAGCGTCCTGGAGGTTTCCTACGAGCAGTACTTC. Residues: CSVLEVSYEQYF.

There are a few counts of this clonotype. The V call is TRBV7-7, the J call TRBJ2-3, with 9 bases that match TRBD2. V trimming: 6 bases; J trimming: 6 bases; junction bases outside the gene matches: 10. This CDR3 region has 15 residues. From germline, CDR1 is SSHAT and CDR2 FNYEAQ (reference sequence). CDR3 protein: CASSSRGLAGDTQYF. The CDR3 DNA reads as TGTGCCAGCAGTTCAAGGGGACTAGCAGGGGATACGCAGTATTTT.

This clonotype has just a few counts. The chain combines TRBV11-3 with TRBJ2-7, with 7 nucleotides matching TRBD2. J was trimmed by 4 bases and V by 9 bases; bases with no gene match: 6. Germline assignment: CDR1 SGHNT and CDR2 YENEEA. The length of the CDR3 is 12 residues. For the CDR3, the DNA is TGTGCCAGTACCGGGGGGAATTACGAGCAGTACTTC. Amino acids: CASTGGNYEQYF.

The chain joins TRBV7-6 to TRBJ1-1, with 8 bases matching TRBD1. The CDR3 runs 15 residues. J gave up 0 bases and V 5 bases, and 5 bases lay outside the gene matches. Looked up from germline, CDR1 is SGHVS and CDR2 is FNYEAQ. The CDR3, as DNA: TGTGCCAGCAGCCCTCGGACAGGGATGAACACTGAAGCTTTCTTT. Translating it yields CASSPRTGMNTEAFF.

The table lists this clonotype with a few counts. This chain connects TRBV5-1 to TRBJ2-3, with D perhaps TRBD1 or TRBD2 (6 bases each). Germline CDR1 is SGHRS and CDR2 is YFSETQ. With 7 bases removed from V and 4 bases from J, the gap between germline ends came to 16 bases. The CDR3 is made up of 14 amino acids. The CDR3, as DNA: TGCGCCAGCGCGGGGAGATCAGGGGCAGATACGCAGTATTTT. Translation: CASAGRSGADTQYF.